The 20 T cell receptor beta chains below all came from one sample that was sequenced in a study of T-cell memory formation after mild COVID-19. TCRdb fed the 5' RACE reads into MiXCR, producing one record per CDR3 protein. Among more than 150,000 distinct CDR3 sequences listed, roughly 20% were seen once. Sequencing used PBMCs or a T cell subset sorted from them (not recorded which). The receptors shown here come from a young man who had mild COVID-19 (a few samples of this study predate the infection). Cell type and time point are not known.

This clonotype was observed at least ten times. The rearrangement links TRBV7-8 to TRBJ1-5; D not certain. V lost 5 bases to trimming and J lost 1 base, with 6 bases between them. Per the germline V gene, CDR1 is SGHVS and CDR2 is FQNEAQ. The CDR3 contains 13 residues. The CDR3 nucleotides are TGTGCCAGCAGCCGCGGCAGCAATCAGCCCCAGCATTTT. This sequence encodes CASSRGSNQPQHF.

This clonotype occurred many times. V usage is TRBV7-2 and J usage is TRBJ2-1; D uncertain. V dropped 1 base and J dropped 2 bases, with 3 bases sitting between them. Looked up from germline, CDR1 is SGHTA and CDR2 is FQGNSA. The CDR3 loop spans 13 amino acids. For the CDR3, the DNA is TGTGCCAGCAGCTTAGGTGCCTACAATGAGCAGTTCTTC. Encoded protein: CASSLGAYNEQFF. The complete variable domain, with remaining parts taken from reference TRBV7-2 and TRBJ2-1, reads GAGVSQSPSNKVTEKGKDVELRCDPISGHTALYWYRQSLGQGLEFLIYFQGNSAPDKSGLPSDRFSAERTGGSVSTLTIQRTQQEDSAVYLCASSLGAYNEQFFGPGTRLTVL.

The chain uses TRBV5-5 and TRBJ1-6, with D hard to call. Germline V CDR1 and CDR2: SGHKS, YYEKEE (reference sequence). V was cut by 3 bases and J by 6 bases, with 7 bases left in between. This CDR3 comprises 13 residues. The CDR3 loop is CASSSEINSPLHF. The CDR3 DNA sequence: TGTGCCAGCAGCTCCGAGATTAATTCACCCCTCCACTTT.

This clonotype was found many times. The V call is TRBV5-1, the J call TRBJ2-3, with D possibly being TRBD2 (5 bases). Per germline, CDR1 SGHRS and CDR2 YFSETQ. V lost 0 bases, J lost 4 bases, and 9 bases lay in between. The CDR3 spans 14 residues. CDR3 nucleotide sequence: TGCGCCAGCAGCTTGGTGACGGGATCAGATACGCAGTATTTT. This sequence encodes CASSLVTGSDTQYF.

The chain is built from TRBV4-3 and TRBJ2-3; no clear D. V dropped 0 bases and J dropped 1 base, with 8 bases sitting between them. The CDR3 loop spans 15 amino acids. Looked up from germline, CDR1 is LGHNA and CDR2 is YSLEER. DNA for the CDR3: TGCGCCAGCAGCCAAGACCCGCAGGGCACAGATACGCAGTATTTT. It yields the protein CASSQDPQGTDTQYF.

This clonotype was found many times. J is TRBJ2-5 and V is TRBV7-9, with TRBD2 matching over 11 bases. Per germline, CDR1 SEHNR and CDR2 FQNEAQ (reference sequence). This CDR3 is 16 amino acids long. The J segment lost 5 bases and the V segment lost 5 bases, leaving 10 bases of the junction unmatched. Here the CDR3 DNA reads TGTGCCAGCAGCCAGGGACTAGCGGTCCTGGGGGAGACCCAGTACTTC. Amino acid sequence: CASSQGLAVLGETQYF.

This clonotype has just a few counts. The genes are TRBV4-1 and TRBJ2-2, with 9 bases that match TRBD2. V dropped 2 bases and J dropped 1; count of bases not matched to a gene: 5. The length of the CDR3 is 17 residues. Germline CDR1 and CDR2: MGHRA and YSYEKL. CDR3 loop: CASSQPSSGVNTGELFF. In DNA, the CDR3 is TGCGCCAGCAGCCAACCATCTAGCGGGGTGAACACCGGGGAGCTGTTTTTT.

This chain joins TRBV10-3 and TRBJ1-1; 7 nucleotides align to TRBD1. Germline V gene lookup returns CDR1 ENHRY and CDR2 SYGVKD. The CDR3 is 14 residues long. With V trimmed by 6 bases and J by 1 base, 5 bases remained unmatched. In DNA form, the CDR3 reads TGTGCCATCAGGACAGGGCGGGGGAACACTGAAGCTTTCTTT. Protein sequence: CAIRTGRGNTEAFF.

This clonotype has only a few counts. The chain is built from TRBV7-2 and TRBJ1-5; D unresolved. The germline V and J ends were trimmed by 0 bases and 3 bases, with 3 bases remaining between them. Germline CDR1 reads SGHTA; CDR2 reads FQGNSA. This CDR3 has 13 residues. For the CDR3, the DNA is TGTGCCAGCAGCTTAGCAGACAATCAGCCCCAGCATTTT. Amino acid sequence: CASSLADNQPQHF. Complete variable domain (other parts from reference TRBV7-2 and TRBJ1-5): GAGVSQSPSNKVTEKGKDVELRCDPISGHTALYWYRQSLGQGLEFLIYFQGNSAPDKSGLPSDRFSAERTGGSVSTLTIQRTQQEDSAVYLCASSLADNQPQHFGDGTRLSIL.

This clonotype showed up just a few times. The chain couples TRBV4-1 to TRBJ1-2; maybe TRBD1 (5 bases). Trimming removed 4 bases at V and 4 bases at J, with 13 bases between. This CDR3 has 14 amino acids. Germline CDR1 reads MGHRA; CDR2 reads YSYEKL. Here the CDR3 reads CASSLDTPGYGYTF. In DNA form, the CDR3 reads TGCGCCAGCAGCCTGGACACCCCCGGCTATGGCTACACCTTC.

V and J are TRBV20-1 and TRBJ1-2; no clear D gene. The V end lost 5 bases, the J end lost 4 bases, and 17 bases lay between the germline ends. CDR1 and CDR2 (germline): DFQATT, SNEGSKA (reference sequence). The CDR3 totals 14 residues. The CDR3 nucleotides are TGCAGTGCTCCAGACGGGCGCCGGGCCTATGGCTACACCTTC. Translation: CSAPDGRRAYGYTF.

This chain uses TRBV12-3 or TRBV12-4 with TRBJ1-5; 7 bases fit TRBD1. This CDR3 is 15 amino acids long. Trimming cost V 5 bases and J 2 bases; bases outside gene matches: 6. CDR3 DNA: TGTGCCAGCAGTCCCACAGGGGCCGGCAATCAGCCCCAGCATTTT. It translates to CASSPTGAGNQPQHF.

The chain couples TRBV7-3 to TRBJ2-1; 10 nucleotides match TRBD2. V lost 5 bases to trimming and J lost 2 bases; unmatched junction nucleotides: 3. The V gene's germline CDR1 is SGHTA and CDR2 FQGTGA. The CDR3 has 15 amino acids. The CDR3: CASSPTSGTYNEQFF. The CDR3 nucleotides read TGTGCCAGCAGCCCCACTAGCGGGACCTACAATGAGCAGTTCTTC.

The V and J genes are TRBV28 and TRBJ1-6; D call uncertain. This CDR3 has 14 amino acids. The V gene's germline CDR1 is MDHEN and CDR2 SYDVKM. The V end was cut by 6 bases, the J end by 6 bases, with 12 bases between. CDR3 sequence: CASRQTPFNSPLHF. The CDR3 region has the DNA TGTGCCAGCAGACAGACTCCCTTTAATTCACCCCTCCACTTT.

This clonotype was counted only a few times. The rearrangement links TRBV6-6 to TRBJ1-6, with D hard to call. From germline, CDR1 is MNHNY and CDR2 SVGAGI (reference sequence). The CDR3 has 13 amino acids. The V and J ends lost 3 bases and 11 bases respectively, with 11 bases between them. This CDR3 reads CASSYGERTPLHF. DNA of the CDR3: TGTGCCAGCAGTTATGGGGAGAGGACACCCCTCCACTTT.

The rearrangement joins TRBV11-2 to TRBJ2-3; no clear D gene. Trimming shortened V by 6 bases and J by 3 bases, and 10 bases separated the two germline ends. Germline V gene lookup returns CDR1 SGHAT and CDR2 FQNNGV. The CDR3 covers 13 residues. The CDR3 loop is CASSFSRTDTQYF. In DNA form, the CDR3 reads TGTGCCAGCAGTTTCTCTAGGACAGATACGCAGTATTTT.

This clonotype was counted between two and nine times. V and J are TRBV28 and TRBJ1-5, with 11 bases aligning to TRBD1. Unmatched junction bases numbered 11, after V lost 7 bases and J lost 6 bases. Germline assignment: CDR1 MDHEN and CDR2 SYDVKM. This CDR3 is 16 amino acids long. The CDR3 region has the DNA TGTGCCAGCACTCCTCGGGGACAGGGGGAGGGTCAGCCCCAGCATTTT. Protein product: CASTPRGQGEGQPQHF.

This clonotype was counted many times. The genes are TRBV29-1 and TRBJ1-5; perhaps TRBD1 as D (5 bases). CDR1 is SQVTM, CDR2 ANQGSEA, per germline. This CDR3 comprises 13 residues. The germline V and J ends were trimmed by 7 bases and 5 bases, with 15 bases remaining between them. The CDR3 sequence is CSATLGGDQPQHF. The CDR3, as DNA: TGCAGCGCTACCCTCGGGGGAGATCAGCCCCAGCATTTT.

This rearrangement joins TRBV28 to TRBJ2-7; D gene unclear. The CDR3 loop spans 12 amino acids. Germline V CDR1 and CDR2: MDHEN, SYDVKM. The V end was cut by 5 bases, the J end by 6 bases, with 11 bases between. This CDR3 reads CASSITVREQYF. The CDR3 DNA is TGTGCCAGCAGTATCACAGTACGCGAGCAGTACTTC.

V is TRBV5-1 and J is TRBJ2-3; 8 bases agree with TRBD1. CDR1 and CDR2 (germline): SGHRS, YFSETQ. This CDR3 contains 16 residues. V shed 4 bases and J 1 base; nucleotides not matched to a gene: 8. In DNA, the CDR3 is TGCGCCAGCAGCATCCAAGGGACAGGAGGCACAGATACGCAGTATTTT. This sequence encodes CASSIQGTGGTDTQYF.